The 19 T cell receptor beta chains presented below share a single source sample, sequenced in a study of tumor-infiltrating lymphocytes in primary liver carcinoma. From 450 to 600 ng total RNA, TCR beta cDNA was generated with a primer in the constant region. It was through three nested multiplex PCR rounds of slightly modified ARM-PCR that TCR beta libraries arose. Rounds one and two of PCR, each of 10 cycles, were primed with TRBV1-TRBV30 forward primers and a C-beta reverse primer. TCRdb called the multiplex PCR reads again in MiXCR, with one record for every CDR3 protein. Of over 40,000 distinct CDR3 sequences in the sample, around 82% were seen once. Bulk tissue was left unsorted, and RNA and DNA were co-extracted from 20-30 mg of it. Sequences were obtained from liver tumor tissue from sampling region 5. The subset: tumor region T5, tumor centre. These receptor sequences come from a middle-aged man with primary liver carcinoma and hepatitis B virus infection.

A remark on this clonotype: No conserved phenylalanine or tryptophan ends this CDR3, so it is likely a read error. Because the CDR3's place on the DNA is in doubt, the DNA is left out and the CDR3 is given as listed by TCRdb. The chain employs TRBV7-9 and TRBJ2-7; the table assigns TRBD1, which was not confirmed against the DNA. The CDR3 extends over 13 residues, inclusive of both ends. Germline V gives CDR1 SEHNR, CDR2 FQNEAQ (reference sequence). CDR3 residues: CASSLVGVPEQYL.

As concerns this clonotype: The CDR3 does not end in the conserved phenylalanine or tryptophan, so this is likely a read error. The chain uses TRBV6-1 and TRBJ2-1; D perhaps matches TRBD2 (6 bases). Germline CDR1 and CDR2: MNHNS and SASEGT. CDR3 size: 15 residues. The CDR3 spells CTSTSTRDSYNEQFL. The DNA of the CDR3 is TGTACCAGCACTTCTACACGGGACTCTTACAATGAGCAGTTCTTA.

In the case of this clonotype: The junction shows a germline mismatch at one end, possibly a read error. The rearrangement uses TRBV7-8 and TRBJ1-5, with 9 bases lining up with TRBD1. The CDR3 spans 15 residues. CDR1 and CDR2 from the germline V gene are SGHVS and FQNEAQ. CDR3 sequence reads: CASSLGTGENQSQHF. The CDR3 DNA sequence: TGTGCCAGCAGCTTAGGGACAGGGGAAAATCAGTCCCAGCATTTT. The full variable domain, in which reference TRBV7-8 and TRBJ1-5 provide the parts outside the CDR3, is GAGVSQSPRYKVAKRGQDVALRCDPISGHVSLFWYQQALGQGPEFLTYFQNEAQLDKSGLPSDRFFAERPEGSVSTLKIQRTQQEDSAVYLCASSLGTGENQSQHFGDGTRLSIL.

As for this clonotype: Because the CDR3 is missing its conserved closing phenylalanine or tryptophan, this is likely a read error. The CDR3 DNA reads as TGTGCCAGCACCTGGGGGGGGCGCGAAGAGACCCAGTACCTC. Encoded protein: CASTWGGREETQYL. The V and J genes are TRBV5-5 and TRBJ2-5, with D possibly TRBD2 on 7 matching bases. The CDR3 sequence is 14 residues long. Trimming took 6 bases from V and 3 from J, leaving 15 bases between them. Germline V gene lookup returns CDR1 SGHKS and CDR2 YYEKEE (reference sequence).

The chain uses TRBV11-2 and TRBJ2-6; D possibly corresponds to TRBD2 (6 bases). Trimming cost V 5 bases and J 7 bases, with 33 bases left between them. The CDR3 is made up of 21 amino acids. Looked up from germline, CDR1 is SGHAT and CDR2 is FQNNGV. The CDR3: CASSMGGDKGISLSRANVLTF. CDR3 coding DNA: TGTGCCAGCAGCATGGGGGGAGACAAGGGCATTTCCCTCTCTAGAGCCAACGTCCTGACTTTC.

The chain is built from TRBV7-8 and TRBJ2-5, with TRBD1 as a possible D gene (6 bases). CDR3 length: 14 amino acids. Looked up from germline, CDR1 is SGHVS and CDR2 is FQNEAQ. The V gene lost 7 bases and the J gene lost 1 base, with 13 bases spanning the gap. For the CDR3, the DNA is TGTGCCAGCATGCAGGGGACAACCCAAGAGACCCAGTACTTC. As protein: CASMQGTTQETQYF. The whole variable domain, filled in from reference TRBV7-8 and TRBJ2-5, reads GAGVSQSPRYKVAKRGQDVALRCDPISGHVSLFWYQQALGQGPEFLTYFQNEAQLDKSGLPSDRFFAERPEGSVSTLKIQRTQQEDSAVYLCASMQGTTQETQYFGPGTRLLVL.

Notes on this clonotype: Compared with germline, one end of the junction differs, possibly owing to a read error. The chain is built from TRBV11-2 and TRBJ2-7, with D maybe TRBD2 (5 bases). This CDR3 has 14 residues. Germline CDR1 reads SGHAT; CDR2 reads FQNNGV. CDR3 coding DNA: TGTGCTAGCAGCCTGCCAGATGAAAGTCGGCGGACTTACTTC. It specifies CASSLPDESRRTYF.

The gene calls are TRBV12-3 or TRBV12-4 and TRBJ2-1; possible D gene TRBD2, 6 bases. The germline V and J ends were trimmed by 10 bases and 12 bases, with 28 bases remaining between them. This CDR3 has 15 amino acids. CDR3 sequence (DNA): TGTGCCATCGGTTTATGGGGGGACCCCCACAATAGGCAGTTCTTC. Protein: CAIGLWGDPHNRQFF.

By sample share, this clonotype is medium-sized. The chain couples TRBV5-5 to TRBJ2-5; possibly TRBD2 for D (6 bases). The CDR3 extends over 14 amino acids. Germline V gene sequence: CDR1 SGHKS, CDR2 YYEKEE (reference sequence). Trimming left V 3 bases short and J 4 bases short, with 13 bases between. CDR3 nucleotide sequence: TGTGCCAGCAGCTCGAAGACTAGGGGAGAGACCCAGTACTTC. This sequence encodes CASSSKTRGETQYF.

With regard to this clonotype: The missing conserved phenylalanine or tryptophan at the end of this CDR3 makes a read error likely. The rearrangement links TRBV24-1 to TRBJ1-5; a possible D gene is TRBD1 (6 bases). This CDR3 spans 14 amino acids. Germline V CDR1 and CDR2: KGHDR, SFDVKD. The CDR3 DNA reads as TGTGCTACCAGTGACCGGGACATAGGACAGCCCCAGCATTCT. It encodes CATSDRDIGQPQHS.

CDR3 sequence: CASSLPRLTSEQYF. The CDR3 DNA is TGTGCCAGCAGCTTGCCGAGGCTTACCAGTGAGCAGTACTTC. V usage is TRBV5-4 and J usage is TRBJ2-7; the D is unclear. Germline V lookup: CDR1 SGHNT, CDR2 YYREEE (reference sequence). The CDR3 totals 14 residues. V lost 1 base and J lost 7, with 15 bases in between.

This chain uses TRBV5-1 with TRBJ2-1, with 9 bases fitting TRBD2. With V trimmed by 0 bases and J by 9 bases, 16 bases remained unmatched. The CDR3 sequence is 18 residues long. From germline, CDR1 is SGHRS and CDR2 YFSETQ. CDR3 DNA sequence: TGCGCCAGCAGCTTGGAGTGGGTGCCTAGCGGGACCACAGGTGAGCAGTTCTTC. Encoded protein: CASSLEWVPSGTTGEQFF.

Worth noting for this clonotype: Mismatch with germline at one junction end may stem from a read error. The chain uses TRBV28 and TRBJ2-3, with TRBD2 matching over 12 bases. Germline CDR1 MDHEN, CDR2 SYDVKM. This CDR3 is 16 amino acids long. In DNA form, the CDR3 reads TGTGCCAGCTGTTCCTCTAGCGGGAGGGCCACGGATACGCAGTACTTT. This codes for CASCSSSGRATDTQYF.

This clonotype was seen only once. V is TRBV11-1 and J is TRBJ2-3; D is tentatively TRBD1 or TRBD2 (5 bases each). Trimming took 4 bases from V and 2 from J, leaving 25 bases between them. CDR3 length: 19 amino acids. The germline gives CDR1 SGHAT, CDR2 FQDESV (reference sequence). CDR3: CASSSGGSSFGVPTDTQYF. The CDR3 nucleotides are TGTGCCAGCAGCTCTGGGGGAAGCTCTTTTGGAGTCCCCACAGATACGCAGTATTTT.

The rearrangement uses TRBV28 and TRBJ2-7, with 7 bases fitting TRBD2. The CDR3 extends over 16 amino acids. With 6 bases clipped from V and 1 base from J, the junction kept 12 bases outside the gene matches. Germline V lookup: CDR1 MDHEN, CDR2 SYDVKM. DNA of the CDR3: TGTGCCAGCAGCCCAAGGACTAGGGAGCTTTCCTACGAGCAGTACTTC. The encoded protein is CASSPRTRELSYEQYF.

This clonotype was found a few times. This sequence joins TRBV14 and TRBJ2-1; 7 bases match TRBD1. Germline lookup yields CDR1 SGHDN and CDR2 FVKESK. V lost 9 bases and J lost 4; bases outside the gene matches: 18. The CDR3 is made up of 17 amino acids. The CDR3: CASNQEGQGTEYNEQFF. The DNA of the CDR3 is TGTGCCAGTAACCAAGAGGGTCAGGGGACAGAGTACAATGAGCAGTTCTTC.

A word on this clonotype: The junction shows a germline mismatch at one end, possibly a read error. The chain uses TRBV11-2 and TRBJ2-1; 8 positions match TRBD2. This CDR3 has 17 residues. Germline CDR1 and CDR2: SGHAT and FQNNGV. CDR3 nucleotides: TGTGCTAGCGGCTTAGATAGGGGCGGGAGGTTCTACAGTGAGCAGTTCTTC. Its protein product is CASGLDRGGRFYSEQFF.

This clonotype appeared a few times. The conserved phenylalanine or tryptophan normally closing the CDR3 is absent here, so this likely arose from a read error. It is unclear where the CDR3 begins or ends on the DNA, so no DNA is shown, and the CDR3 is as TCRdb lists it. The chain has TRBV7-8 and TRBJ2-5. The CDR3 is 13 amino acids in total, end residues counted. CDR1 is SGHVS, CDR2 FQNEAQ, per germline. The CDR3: CASSVGVRETQYS.

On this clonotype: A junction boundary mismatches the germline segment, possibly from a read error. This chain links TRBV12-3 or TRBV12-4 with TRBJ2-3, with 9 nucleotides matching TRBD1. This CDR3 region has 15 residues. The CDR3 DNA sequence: TGTGCCATCAGTTGGGACAGGGATGGATCAGATACGCATTATTTT. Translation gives CAISWDRDGSDTHYF.